A single T cell receptor (beta chain) is shown here with its context. No antigen is known for it. Assay used: immunoSEQ multiplex PCR; TCRdb lists only in-frame clones, some missing. The profile shows roughly 38,000 clones, just under 85% of them singletons. The data were obtained in a study of OX40 agonist ivuxolimab in advanced cancers. Study details: Patients were dosed with the agonistic anti-OX40 (CD134) antibody ivuxolimab. Partial responses were achieved by three patients: one hepatocellular carcinoma, two cutaneous melanoma.

With V trimmed by 2 bases and J by 3 bases, 9 bases remained unmatched. The CDR3 is 16 residues long. CDR1 MNHNY and CDR2 SVGAGI come from the germline V gene (reference sequence). Study-wide points: Among patients with partial responses at 0.1-3.0 mg/kg, clonal expansion was among the lowest. CD8+ T cells were the subset that, on average, had more expanded clones than CD4+.

The sequencing used CD4+ or CD8+ T cells sorted from blood, collected in a trial of the OX40 agonist ivuxolimab. The TCR was taken from an adult with an advanced solid tumor such as melanoma, head and neck, liver or kidney cancer. The V call is TRBV6-6, the J call TRBJ1-1, with TRBD1 matching over 7 bases. Written as DNA, the CDR3 is TGTGCCAGCAGTTACGCCGGACAGGCCGGGGACACTGAAGCTTTCTTT. Protein product: CASSYAGQAGDTEAFF.